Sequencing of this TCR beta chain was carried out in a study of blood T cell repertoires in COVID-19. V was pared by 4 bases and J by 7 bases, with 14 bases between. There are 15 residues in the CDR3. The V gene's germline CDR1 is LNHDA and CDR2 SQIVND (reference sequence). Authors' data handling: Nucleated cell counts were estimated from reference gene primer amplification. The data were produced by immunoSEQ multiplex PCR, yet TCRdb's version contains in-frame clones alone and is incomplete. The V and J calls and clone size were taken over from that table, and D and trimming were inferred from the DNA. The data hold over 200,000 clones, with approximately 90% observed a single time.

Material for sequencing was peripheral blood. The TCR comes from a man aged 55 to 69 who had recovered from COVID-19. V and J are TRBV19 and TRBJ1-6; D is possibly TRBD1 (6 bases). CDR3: CASSTEGGWNSPLHF. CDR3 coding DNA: TGTGCCAGTAGTACCGAGGGGGGGTGGAATTCACCCCTCCACTTT.